These 12 T cell receptor beta chains were all obtained from the same sample, sequenced in a study of T cells in Graves' hyperthyroidism and ophthalmopathy. TCR beta CDR3 sequences were amplified from RNA transcripts. A set of HTBI primers served as the primers for a first-round RT-PCR of the TCR CDR3. TCRdb ran MiXCR on the multiplex PCR reads and lists one entry per CDR3 protein. The profile shows roughly 500,000 distinct CDR3 sequences, over 45% of them singletons. Sequenced: peripheral blood or thyroid tissue (not recorded which). The source is an adult woman with Graves' disease, either hyperthyroidism or ophthalmopathy (not recorded which).

The V and J genes are TRBV7-3 and TRBJ1-2; 10 nucleotides agree with TRBD1. Germline V gene sequence: CDR1 SGHTA, CDR2 FQGTGA. The CDR3 length is 15 residues. The trim removed 2 bases at V and 4 bases at J, leaving 4 bases unmatched. CDR3 protein: CASSLDGTGAYGYTF. The DNA for the CDR3 is TGTGCCAGCAGCTTAGATGGGACAGGGGCCTATGGCTACACCTTC.

V and J are TRBV29-1 and TRBJ1-2, with D possibly being TRBD1 (6 bases). V lost 7 bases to trimming and J lost 5 bases, with 20 bases between them. The CDR3 loop spans 14 amino acids. Germline CDR1 is SQVTM and CDR2 is ANQGSEA. CDR3 bases: TGCAGCGGACGTGTTGGTATAGGGGGATATGGCTACACCTTC. This encodes CSGRVGIGGYGYTF.

This clonotype was recorded many times. The chain has TRBV29-1 and TRBJ2-5; the D is unclear. V was clipped by 4 bases and J by 2 bases, with 14 bases between them. CDR1 and CDR2 from the germline V gene are SQVTM and ANQGSEA. This CDR3 comprises 14 residues. CDR3 region: CSVVRPDLQETQYF. For the CDR3, the DNA is TGCAGCGTTGTTCGTCCAGACCTACAAGAGACCCAGTACTTC.

The rearrangement links TRBV28 to TRBJ2-2; D call uncertain. This CDR3 is built from 13 residues. V shed 8 bases and J shed 3 bases, with 10 bases lying between them. Per the germline V gene, CDR1 is MDHEN and CDR2 is SYDVKM. The CDR3 loop reads CASWRRDTGELFF. Here the CDR3 DNA reads TGTGCCAGCTGGCGACGAGACACCGGGGAGCTGTTTTTT.

The sample holds a few counts of this clonotype. V is TRBV3-1 and J is TRBJ2-5, with 9 bases identical to TRBD2. With 5 bases clipped from V and 2 bases from J, the junction kept 3 bases outside the gene matches. This CDR3 has 14 amino acids. Germline-derived CDR1 and CDR2 are LGHDT and YNNKEL (reference sequence). CDR3 loop: CASSNGLAQETQYF. DNA of the CDR3: TGTGCCAGCAGCAACGGACTAGCGCAAGAGACCCAGTACTTC.

V usage is TRBV2 and J usage is TRBJ2-5; 9 positions agree with TRBD2. CDR3 length: 17 amino acids. After removal of 6 bases from V and 0 bases from J, the junction contained 11 bases not matched to a gene. Germline V gene lookup returns CDR1 SNHLY and CDR2 FYNNEI. The CDR3 is CASSATGGRGDQETQYF. CDR3 coding DNA: TGTGCCAGCAGCGCTACAGGCGGGAGGGGCGACCAAGAGACCCAGTACTTC.

As for this clonotype: One end of the junction does not line up with germline, which may come from a read error. The chain recombines TRBV7-2 with TRBJ2-6; TRBD1 might be the D (6 bases). Germline V gene data show CDR1 as SGHTA and CDR2 as FQGNSA. The CDR3 totals 12 residues. CDR3 coding DNA: TGTGCCAGCAGCTTACAGGGGCGCACTGAAGCTTTC. As protein: CASSLQGRTEAF.

V is TRBV25-1 and J is TRBJ2-7; D remains unclear. The V end lost 6 bases, the J end lost 1 base, and 13 bases lay between the germline ends. This CDR3 is built from 14 residues. CDR1 MGHDK and CDR2 SYGVNS come from the germline V gene. CDR3 sequence reads: CASSLRTKSYEQYF. The CDR3 DNA follows: TGTGCCAGCAGCTTAAGGACCAAATCCTACGAGCAGTACTTC.

V usage is TRBV10-3 and J usage is TRBJ2-2, with TRBD1 identical over 7 bases. V lost 3 bases, J lost 6 bases, and 1 base stayed unmatched. The CDR3 loop spans 13 amino acids. CDR1 and CDR2 (germline): ENHRY, SYGVKD. CDR3 region: CAISDQGAGELFF. As DNA, the CDR3 is TGTGCCATCAGTGACCAGGGGGCCGGGGAGCTGTTTTTT.

The chain is built from TRBV29-1 and TRBJ2-5; D gene uncertain. The CDR3 is made up of 13 amino acids. V shed 6 bases and J shed 3 bases, with 14 bases lying between them. Germline V CDR1 and CDR2: SQVTM, ANQGSEA. The CDR3: CSVRGRQKETQYF. CDR3 coding DNA: TGCAGCGTGCGTGGCAGACAAAAAGAGACCCAGTACTTC.

To note about this clonotype: The DNA is omitted, as the CDR3 cannot be located on it reliably, and the CDR3 follows TCRdb's listing. The chain joins TRBV24-1 to TRBJ2-5; TRBD2 is the table's D call and was not checked against the DNA. Germline CDR1 is KGHDR and CDR2 is SFDVKD. Inclusive of both ends, the CDR3 amounts to 16 amino acids. The CDR3 is CACSASARQAGETQYF.

This clonotype was observed a handful of times. The rearrangement joins TRBV7-8 to TRBJ2-7; D not resolved. This CDR3 is built from 12 residues. Trimming stripped 5 bases from V and 5 bases from J, with 10 bases between. Germline V gene sequence: CDR1 SGHVS, CDR2 FQNEAQ. CDR3 DNA sequence: TGTGCCAGCAGCGGAATGCGACACGAGCAGTACTTC. It encodes CASSGMRHEQYF.